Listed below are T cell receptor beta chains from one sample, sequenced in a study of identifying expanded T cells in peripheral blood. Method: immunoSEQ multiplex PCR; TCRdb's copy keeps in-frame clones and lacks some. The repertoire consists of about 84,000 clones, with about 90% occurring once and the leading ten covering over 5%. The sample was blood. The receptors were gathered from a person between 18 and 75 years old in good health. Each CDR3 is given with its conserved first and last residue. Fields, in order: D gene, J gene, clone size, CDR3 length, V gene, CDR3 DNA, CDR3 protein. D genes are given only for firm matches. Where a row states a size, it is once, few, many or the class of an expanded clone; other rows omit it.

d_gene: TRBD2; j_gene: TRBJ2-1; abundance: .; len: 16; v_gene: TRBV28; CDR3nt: TGTGCCAGCAGTTCCCCCCTAGCGGGGGCCTTATATGAGCAGTTCTTC; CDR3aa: CASSSPLAGALYEQFF
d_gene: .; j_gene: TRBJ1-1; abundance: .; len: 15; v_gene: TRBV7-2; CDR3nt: TGTGCCAGCAGCCCAGCCGGGACGGTGAACACTGAAGCTTTCTTT; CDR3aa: CASSPAGTVNTEAFF
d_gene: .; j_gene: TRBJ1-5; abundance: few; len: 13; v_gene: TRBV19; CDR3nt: TGTGCCAGTAGTTCCACAGGGTTTCAGCCCCAGCATTTT; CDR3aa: CASSSTGFQPQHF
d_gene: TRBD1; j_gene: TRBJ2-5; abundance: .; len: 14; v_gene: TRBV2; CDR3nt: TGTGCCAGCAGTCCCTTGACAGGGAGAGAGACCCAGTACTTC; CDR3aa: CASSPLTGRETQYF
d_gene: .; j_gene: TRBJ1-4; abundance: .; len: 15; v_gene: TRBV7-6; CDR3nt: TGTGCCAGCAGCCCGGCGTCCATTGTAGGGGAAAAACTGTTTTTT; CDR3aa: CASSPASIVGEKLFF
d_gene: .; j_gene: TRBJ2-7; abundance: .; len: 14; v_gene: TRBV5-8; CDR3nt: TGTGCCAGCAGCTTGGACAGGGTGTCCTACGAGCAGTACTTC; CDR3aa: CASSLDRVSYEQYF
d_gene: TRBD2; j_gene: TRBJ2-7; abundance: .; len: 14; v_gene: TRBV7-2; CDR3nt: TGTGCCAGCAGCTTCACTAGCGGACCCTACGAGCAGTACTTC; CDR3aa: CASSFTSGPYEQYF
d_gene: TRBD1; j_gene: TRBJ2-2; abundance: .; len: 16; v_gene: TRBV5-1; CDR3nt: TGCGCCAGCAGCTCGACAGGGATTCTGGACACCGGGGAGCTGTTTTTT; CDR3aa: CASSSTGILDTGELFF
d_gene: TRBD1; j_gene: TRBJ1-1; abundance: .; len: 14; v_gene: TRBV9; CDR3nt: TGTGCCAGCAGCGTAGCAGGGGGGAACACTGAAGCTTTCTTT; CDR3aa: CASSVAGGNTEAFF
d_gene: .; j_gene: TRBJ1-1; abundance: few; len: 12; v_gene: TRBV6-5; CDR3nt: TGTGCCAGCTTCCGCCACCCCACTGAAGCTTTCTTT; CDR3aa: CASFRHPTEAFF
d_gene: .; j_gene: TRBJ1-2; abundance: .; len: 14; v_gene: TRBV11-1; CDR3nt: TGTGCCAGCAGCTTTTTTGGACAGAGCTATGGCTACACCTTC; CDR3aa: CASSFFGQSYGYTF
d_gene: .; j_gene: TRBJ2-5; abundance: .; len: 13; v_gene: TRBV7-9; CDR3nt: TGTGCCAGCAGCCCACGGGGTCCAGAGACCCAGTACTTC; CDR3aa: CASSPRGPETQYF
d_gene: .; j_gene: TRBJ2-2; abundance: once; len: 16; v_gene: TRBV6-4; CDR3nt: TGTGCCAGCAGTGAGGAGGCAGGGATAGGTACCGGGGAGCTGTTTTTT; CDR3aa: CASSEEAGIGTGELFF
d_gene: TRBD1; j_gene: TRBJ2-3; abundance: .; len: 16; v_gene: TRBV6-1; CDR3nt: TGTGCCAGCAGTGACCGCACAGACAGGGCCCCAGATACGCAGTATTTT; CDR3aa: CASSDRTDRAPDTQYF
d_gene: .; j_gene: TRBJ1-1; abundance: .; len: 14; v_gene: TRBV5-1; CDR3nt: TGCGCCAGCAGTGTTATGAACCTGAACACTGAAGCTTTCTTT; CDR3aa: CASSVMNLNTEAFF
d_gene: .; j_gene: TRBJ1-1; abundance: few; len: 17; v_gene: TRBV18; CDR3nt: TGTGCCAGCTCACCATTCGAAGAGCTACCCGTGAACACTGAAGCTTTCTTT; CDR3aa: CASSPFEELPVNTEAFF
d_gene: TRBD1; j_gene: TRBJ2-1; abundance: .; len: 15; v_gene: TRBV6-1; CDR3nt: TGTGCCAGCAGAGAGCCGGGACAGGGGTATAATGAGCAGTTCTTC; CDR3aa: CASREPGQGYNEQFF
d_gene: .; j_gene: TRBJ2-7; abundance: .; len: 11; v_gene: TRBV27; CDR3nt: TGTGCCAGCAGCGCAGGGGGAGGGCAGTACTTC; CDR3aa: CASSAGGGQYF
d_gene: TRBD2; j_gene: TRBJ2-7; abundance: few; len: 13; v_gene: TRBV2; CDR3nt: TGTGCCAGCAGTGAATGGACTAGCGGGGGCCTGTACTTC; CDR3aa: CASSEWTSGGLYF
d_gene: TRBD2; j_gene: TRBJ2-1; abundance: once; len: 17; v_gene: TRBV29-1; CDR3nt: TGCAGCGTTCATTCTTGGCGGGGGGACCGCTCCTACAATGAGCAGTTCTTC; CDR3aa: CSVHSWRGDRSYNEQFF
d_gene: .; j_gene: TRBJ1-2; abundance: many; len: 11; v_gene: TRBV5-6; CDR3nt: TGTGCCAGCAGCTTTGGGGGCGGCTACACCTTC; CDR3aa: CASSFGGGYTF
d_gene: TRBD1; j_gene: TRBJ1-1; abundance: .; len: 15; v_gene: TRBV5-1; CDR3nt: TGCGCCAGCAGCCCTCCGGGACAGGACAACACTGAAGCTTTCTTT; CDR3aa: CASSPPGQDNTEAFF
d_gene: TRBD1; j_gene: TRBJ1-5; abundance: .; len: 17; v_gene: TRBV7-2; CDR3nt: TGTGCCAGCAGCCCAGACTTGGGACAGGGGTCCAATCAGCCCCAGCATTTT; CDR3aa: CASSPDLGQGSNQPQHF
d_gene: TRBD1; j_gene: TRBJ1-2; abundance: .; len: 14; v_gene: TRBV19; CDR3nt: TGTGCCAGTAGTCTGACGACAGGGGGCTATGGCTACACCTTC; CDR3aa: CASSLTTGGYGYTF
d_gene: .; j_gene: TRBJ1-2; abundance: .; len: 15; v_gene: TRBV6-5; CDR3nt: TGTGCCAGCAGCCCGCATCGGGGAGCTAACTATGGCTACACCTTC; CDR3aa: CASSPHRGANYGYTF
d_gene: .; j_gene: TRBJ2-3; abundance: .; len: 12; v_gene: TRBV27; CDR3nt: TGTGCCAGCAGTTCTCTTTTGGATACGCAGTATTTT; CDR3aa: CASSSLLDTQYF
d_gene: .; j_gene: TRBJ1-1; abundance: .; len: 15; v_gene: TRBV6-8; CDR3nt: TGTGCCAGCAGTTACAAAAGCGCTTCGAACACTGAAGCTTTCTTT; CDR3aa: CASSYKSASNTEAFF
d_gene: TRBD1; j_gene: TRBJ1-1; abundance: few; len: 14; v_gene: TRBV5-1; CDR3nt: TGCGCCAGCGGAATCGACAGGGGAGAATCTGAAGCTTTCTTT; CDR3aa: CASGIDRGESEAFF
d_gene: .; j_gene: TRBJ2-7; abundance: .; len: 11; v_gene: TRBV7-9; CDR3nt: TGTGCCAGCAGCTTACAGTCCGAGCAGTACTTC; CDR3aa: CASSLQSEQYF
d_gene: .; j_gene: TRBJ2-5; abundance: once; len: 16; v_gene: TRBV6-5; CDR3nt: TGTGCCAGCAGTTACGGGGGGACTCCAACCCAAGAGACCCAGTACTTC; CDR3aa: CASSYGGTPTQETQYF
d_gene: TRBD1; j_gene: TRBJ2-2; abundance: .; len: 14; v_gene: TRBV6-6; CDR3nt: TGTGCCAGTCCGGGACAGGGAGGCACCGGGGAGCTGTTTTTT; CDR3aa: CASPGQGGTGELFF
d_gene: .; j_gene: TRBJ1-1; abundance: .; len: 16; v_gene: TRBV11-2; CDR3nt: TGTGCCAGCAGCCCCCGATCCGGGGGCTCTTGGACTGAAGCTTTCTTT; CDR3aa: CASSPRSGGSWTEAFF
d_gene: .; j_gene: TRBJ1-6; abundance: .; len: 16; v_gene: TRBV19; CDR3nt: TGTGCCAGTAGTATGCGGGTGGGAGCGGCGAATTCACCCCTCCACTTT; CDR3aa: CASSMRVGAANSPLHF
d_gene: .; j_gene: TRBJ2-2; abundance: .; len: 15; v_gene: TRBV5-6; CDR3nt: TGTGCCAGCAGCTTGGGGCACCTGAACACCGGGGAGCTGTTTTTT; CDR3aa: CASSLGHLNTGELFF
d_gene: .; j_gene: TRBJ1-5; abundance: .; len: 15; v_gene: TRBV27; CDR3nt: TGTGCCAGCAGTGCGTGGAGGGATAGCAATCAGCCCCAGCATTTT; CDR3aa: CASSAWRDSNQPQHF
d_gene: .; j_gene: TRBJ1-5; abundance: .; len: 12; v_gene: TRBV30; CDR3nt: TGTGCCTGGAGTTTTATCGGTCAGCCCCAGCATTTT; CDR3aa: CAWSFIGQPQHF
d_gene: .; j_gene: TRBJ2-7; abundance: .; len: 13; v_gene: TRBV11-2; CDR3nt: TGTGCCAGCAGCTTAGGGTGGGGACTCGAGCAGTACTTC; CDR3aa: CASSLGWGLEQYF
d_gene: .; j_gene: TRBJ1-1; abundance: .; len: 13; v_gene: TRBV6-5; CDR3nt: TGTGCCAGCAGTTACGTAGCGAACACTGAAGCTTTCTTT; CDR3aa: CASSYVANTEAFF
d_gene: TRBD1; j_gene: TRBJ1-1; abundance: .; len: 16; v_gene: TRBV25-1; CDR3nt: TGTGCCAGCAGGGGGACGACAGGGCAAGGGGGGACTGAAGCTTTCTTT; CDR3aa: CASRGTTGQGGTEAFF
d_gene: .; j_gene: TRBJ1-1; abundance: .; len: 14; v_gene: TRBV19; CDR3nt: TGTGCCAGTACCCACCCTCCAGAGAACGCTGAAGCTTTCTTT; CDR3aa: CASTHPPENAEAFF
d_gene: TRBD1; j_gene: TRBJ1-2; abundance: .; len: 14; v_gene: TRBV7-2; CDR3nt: TGTGCCAGCAGCTTAGCGGCCCAGGGGGTTGGCTACACCTTC; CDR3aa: CASSLAAQGVGYTF
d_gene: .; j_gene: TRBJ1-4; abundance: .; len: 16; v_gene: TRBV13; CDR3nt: TGTGCCAGCAGGAAGGGTAGGGGGGGACGTAATGAAAAACTGTTTTTT; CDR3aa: CASRKGRGGRNEKLFF
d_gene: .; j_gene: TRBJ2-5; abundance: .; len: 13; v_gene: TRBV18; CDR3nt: TGTGCCAGCTCACCACCGGGGTCAGAGACCCAGTACTTC; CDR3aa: CASSPPGSETQYF
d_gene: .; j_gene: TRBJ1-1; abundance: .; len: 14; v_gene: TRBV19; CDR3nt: TGTGCCAGTAGTTCCGGATTTTCCTACACTGAAGCTTTCTTT; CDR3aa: CASSSGFSYTEAFF
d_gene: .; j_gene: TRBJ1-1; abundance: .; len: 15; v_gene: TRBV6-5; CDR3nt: TGTGCCAGCAGTTACCTATCGGGGGCCGGGGGTGAAGCTTTCTTT; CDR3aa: CASSYLSGAGGEAFF
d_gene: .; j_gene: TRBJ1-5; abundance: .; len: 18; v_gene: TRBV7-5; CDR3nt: TGTGCCAGAAGCTTAGTGATATCCGACAGGGTATCCGGGCAGCCCCAGCATTTT; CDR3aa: CARSLVISDRVSGQPQHF
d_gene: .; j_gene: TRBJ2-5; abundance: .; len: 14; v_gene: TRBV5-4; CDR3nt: TGTGCCAGCAGCTTCTACAGGGATCAAGAGACCCAGTACTTC; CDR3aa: CASSFYRDQETQYF
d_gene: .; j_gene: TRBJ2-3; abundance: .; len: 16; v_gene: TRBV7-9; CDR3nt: TGTGCCAGCAGGACGGACAGACGGCGTAATACAGATACGCAGTATTTT; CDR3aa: CASRTDRRRNTDTQYF
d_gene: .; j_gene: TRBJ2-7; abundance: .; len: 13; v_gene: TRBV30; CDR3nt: TGTGCCTGGAGTGTGGGCAGCCTATACGAGCAGTACTTC; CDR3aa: CAWSVGSLYEQYF
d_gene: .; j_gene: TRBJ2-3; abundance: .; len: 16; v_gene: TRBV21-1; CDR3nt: TGTGCCAGCGAGGCAGAAAAGTTTCCTAGCACAGATACGCAGTATTTT; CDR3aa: CASEAEKFPSTDTQYF
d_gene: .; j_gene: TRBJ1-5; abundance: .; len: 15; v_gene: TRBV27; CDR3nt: TGTGCCAGCAGTTTTCGGGGGCCTAGCAATCAGCCCCAGCATTTT; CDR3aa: CASSFRGPSNQPQHF
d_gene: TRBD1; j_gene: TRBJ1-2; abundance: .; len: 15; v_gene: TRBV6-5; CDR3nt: TGTGCCAGCAGTTTTTACAGGGGGACTAACTATGGCTACACCTTC; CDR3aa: CASSFYRGTNYGYTF
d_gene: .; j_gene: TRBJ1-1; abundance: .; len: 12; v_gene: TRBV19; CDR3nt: TGTGCCAGTAGTATCGGACGATCTGAAGCTTTCTTT; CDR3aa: CASSIGRSEAFF
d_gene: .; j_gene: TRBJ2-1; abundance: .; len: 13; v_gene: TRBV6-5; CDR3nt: TGTGCCACACAAACGAACTCCTACAATGAGCAGTTCTTC; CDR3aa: CATQTNSYNEQFF
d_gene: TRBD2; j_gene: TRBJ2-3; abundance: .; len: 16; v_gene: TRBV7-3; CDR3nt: TGTGCCAGCAGCTACTATAGCGGGGGGCTGGGAGGTACGCAGTATTTT; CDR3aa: CASSYYSGGLGGTQYF
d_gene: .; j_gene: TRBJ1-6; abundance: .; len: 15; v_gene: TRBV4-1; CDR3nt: TGCGCCAGCAGCCAATCGGCCAGGACCAATTCACCCCTCCACTTT; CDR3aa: CASSQSARTNSPLHF
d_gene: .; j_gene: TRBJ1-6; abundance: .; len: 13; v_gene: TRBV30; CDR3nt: TGTGCCTGGACGCGACAGGAGAGGTCACCCCTCCACTTT; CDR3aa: CAWTRQERSPLHF
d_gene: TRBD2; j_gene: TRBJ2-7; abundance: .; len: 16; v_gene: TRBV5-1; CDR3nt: TGCGCCAGCAGCTCATCATTGGGACTAGCTACCCACGAGCAGTACTTC; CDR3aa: CASSSSLGLATHEQYF